This T cell receptor (beta chain) was found in a study of T cell responses to AZD1222 COVID-19 vaccine. Regarding the study as a whole: A rise in Spike-specific TCR breadth and depth followed two AZD1222 doses. Regions 160-218 and 743-854 held dominance among vaccine-associated CD4 TCRs, which spanned spike.

Assay used: immunoSEQ multiplex PCR; TCRdb lists only in-frame clones, some missing. The table shows about 70,000 clones, with roughly 84% occurring only once. Note on this clone: What it binds is not known.

Looked up from germline, CDR1 is ENHRY and CDR2 is SYGVKD. Trimming cost V 3 bases and J 3 bases, with 9 bases left between them. This CDR3 region has 14 residues. The material sequenced was peripheral blood, taken on day 0 of AZD1222 vaccination. The sequence derives from an adult in good health. The chain employs TRBV10-3 and TRBJ1-3, with a tentative D call TRBD1 (5 bases). DNA for the CDR3: TGTGCCATCAGTGAACGGGGGTATGGAAACACCATATATTTT. It is translated as CAISERGYGNTIYF.